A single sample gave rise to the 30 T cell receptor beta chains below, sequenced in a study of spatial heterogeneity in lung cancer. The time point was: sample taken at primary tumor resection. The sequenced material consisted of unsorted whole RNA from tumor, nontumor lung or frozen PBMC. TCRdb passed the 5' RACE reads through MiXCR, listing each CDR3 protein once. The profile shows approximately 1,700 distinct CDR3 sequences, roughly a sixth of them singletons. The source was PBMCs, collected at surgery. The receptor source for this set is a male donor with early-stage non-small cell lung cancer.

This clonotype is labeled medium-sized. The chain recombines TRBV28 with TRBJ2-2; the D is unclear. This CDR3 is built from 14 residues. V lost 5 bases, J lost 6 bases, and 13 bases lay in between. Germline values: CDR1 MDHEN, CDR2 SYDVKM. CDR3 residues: CASSPPLESGELFF. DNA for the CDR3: TGTGCCAGCAGTCCGCCCCTGGAGTCCGGGGAGCTGTTTTTT.

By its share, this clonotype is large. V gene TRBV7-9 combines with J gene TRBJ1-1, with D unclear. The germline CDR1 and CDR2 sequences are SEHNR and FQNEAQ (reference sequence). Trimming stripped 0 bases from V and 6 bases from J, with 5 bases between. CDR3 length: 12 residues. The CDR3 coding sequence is TGTGCCAGCAGCTTAGCGGCTCCTGAAGCTTTCTTT. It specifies CASSLAAPEAFF.

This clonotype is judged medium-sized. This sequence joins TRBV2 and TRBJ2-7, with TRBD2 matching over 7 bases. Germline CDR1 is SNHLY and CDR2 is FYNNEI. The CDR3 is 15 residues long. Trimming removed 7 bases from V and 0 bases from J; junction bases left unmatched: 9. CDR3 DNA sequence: TGTGCCAGCAATGACCAGCGGGGAAGCTCCTACGAGCAGTACTTC. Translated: CASNDQRGSSYEQYF.

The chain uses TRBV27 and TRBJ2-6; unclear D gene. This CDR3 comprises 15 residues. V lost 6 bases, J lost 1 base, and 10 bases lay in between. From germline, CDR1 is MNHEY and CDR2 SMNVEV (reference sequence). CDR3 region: CASRYLASGANVLTF. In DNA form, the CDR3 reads TGTGCCAGCAGGTATTTGGCGTCTGGGGCCAACGTCCTGACTTTC.

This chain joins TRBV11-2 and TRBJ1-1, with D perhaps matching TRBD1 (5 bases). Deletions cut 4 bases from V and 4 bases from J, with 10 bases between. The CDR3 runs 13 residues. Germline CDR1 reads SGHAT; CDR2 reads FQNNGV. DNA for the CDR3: TGTGCCAGCAGCTGGGGCACAGCCACTGAAGCTTTCTTT. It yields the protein CASSWGTATEAFF.

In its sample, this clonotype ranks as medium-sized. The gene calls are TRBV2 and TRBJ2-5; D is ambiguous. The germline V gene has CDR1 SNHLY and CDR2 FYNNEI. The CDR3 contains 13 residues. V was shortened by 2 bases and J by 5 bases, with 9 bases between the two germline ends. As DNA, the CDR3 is TGTGCCAGCAGTGAATCGAATCTGGAGACCCAGTACTTC. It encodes CASSESNLETQYF.

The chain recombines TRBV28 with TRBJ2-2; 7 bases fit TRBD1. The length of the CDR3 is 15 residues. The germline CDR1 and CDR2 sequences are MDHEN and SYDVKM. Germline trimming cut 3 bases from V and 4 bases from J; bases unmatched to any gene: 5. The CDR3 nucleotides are TGTGCCAGCAGTTTGGGACAGTCTCGCACCGGGGAGCTGTTTTTT. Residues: CASSLGQSRTGELFF.

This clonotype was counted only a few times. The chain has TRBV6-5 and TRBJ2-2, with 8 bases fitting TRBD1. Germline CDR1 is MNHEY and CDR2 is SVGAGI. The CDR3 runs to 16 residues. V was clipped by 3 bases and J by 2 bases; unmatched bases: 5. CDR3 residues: CASSYRTGLNTGELFF. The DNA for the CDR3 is TGTGCCAGCAGTTATAGGACAGGGCTTAACACCGGGGAGCTGTTTTTT.

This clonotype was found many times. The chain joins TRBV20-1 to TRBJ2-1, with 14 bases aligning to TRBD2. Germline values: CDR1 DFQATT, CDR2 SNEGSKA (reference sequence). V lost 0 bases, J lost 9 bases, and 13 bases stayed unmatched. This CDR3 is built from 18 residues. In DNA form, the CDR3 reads TGCAGTGCTAGAGATGGAGGGAGGACTAGCGGGAGGTTGAGTGAGCAGTTCTTC. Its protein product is CSARDGGRTSGRLSEQFF.

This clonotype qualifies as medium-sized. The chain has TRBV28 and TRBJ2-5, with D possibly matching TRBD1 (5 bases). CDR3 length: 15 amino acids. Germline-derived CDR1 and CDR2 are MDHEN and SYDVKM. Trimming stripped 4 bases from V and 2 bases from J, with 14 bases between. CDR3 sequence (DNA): TGTGCCAGCAGTTCGCCCGCCGACAGACAAGAGACCCAGTACTTC. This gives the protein CASSSPADRQETQYF.

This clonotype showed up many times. This CDR3 is CASSLGHWSGELFF. The DNA for the CDR3 is TGTGCCAGCAGCTTGGGACATTGGTCCGGGGAGCTGTTTTTT. This chain connects TRBV6-2 or TRBV6-3 to TRBJ2-2; TRBD1 is a possible D gene (6 bases). V was cut by 6 bases and J by 6 bases, with 14 bases left in between. This CDR3 is 14 amino acids long. Germline CDR1 is MNHEY and CDR2 is SVGEGT.

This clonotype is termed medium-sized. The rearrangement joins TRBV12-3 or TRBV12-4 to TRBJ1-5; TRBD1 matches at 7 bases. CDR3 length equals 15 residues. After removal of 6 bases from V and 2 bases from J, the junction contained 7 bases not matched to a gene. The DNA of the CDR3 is TGTGCCAGCAGGACCACAGGGGCCCGCAATCAGCCCCAGCATTTT. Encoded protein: CASRTTGARNQPQHF.

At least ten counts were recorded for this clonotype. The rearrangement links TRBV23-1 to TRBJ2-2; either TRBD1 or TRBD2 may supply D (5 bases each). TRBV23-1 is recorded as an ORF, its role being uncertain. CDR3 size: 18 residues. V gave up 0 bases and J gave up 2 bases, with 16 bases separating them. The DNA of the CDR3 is TGCGCCAGCAGTCAATCGTGTCACCGGGACCAAAACACCGGGGAGCTGTTTTTT. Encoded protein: CASSQSCHRDQNTGELFF.

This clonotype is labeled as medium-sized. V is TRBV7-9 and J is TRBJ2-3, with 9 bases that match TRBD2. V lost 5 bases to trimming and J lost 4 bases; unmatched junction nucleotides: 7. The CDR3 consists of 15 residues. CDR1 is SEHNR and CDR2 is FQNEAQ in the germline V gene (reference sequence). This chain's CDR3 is CASSASSGISDTQYF. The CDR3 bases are TGTGCCAGCAGCGCCTCTAGCGGGATATCAGATACGCAGTATTTT.

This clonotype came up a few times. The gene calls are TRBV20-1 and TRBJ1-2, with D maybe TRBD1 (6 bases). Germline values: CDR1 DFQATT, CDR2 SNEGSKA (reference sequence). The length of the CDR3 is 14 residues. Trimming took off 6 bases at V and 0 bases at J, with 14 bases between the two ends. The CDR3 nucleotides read TGCAGTGCGGACCGGACAGAAACTAACTATGGCTACACCTTC. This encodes CSADRTETNYGYTF.

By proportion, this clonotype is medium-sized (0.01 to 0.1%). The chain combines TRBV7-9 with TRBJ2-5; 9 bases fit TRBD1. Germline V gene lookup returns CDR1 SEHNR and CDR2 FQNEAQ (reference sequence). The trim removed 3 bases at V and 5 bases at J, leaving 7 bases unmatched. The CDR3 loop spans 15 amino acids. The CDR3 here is CASSFRATGGETQYF. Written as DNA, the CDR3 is TGTGCCAGCAGCTTCCGAGCGACAGGGGGGGAGACCCAGTACTTC.

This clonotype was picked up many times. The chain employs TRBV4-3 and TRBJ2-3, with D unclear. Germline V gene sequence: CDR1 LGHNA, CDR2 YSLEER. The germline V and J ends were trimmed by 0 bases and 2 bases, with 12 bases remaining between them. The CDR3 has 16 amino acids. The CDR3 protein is CASSQDYPGTTDTQYF. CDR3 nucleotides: TGCGCCAGCAGCCAAGATTACCCCGGAACCACAGATACGCAGTATTTT.

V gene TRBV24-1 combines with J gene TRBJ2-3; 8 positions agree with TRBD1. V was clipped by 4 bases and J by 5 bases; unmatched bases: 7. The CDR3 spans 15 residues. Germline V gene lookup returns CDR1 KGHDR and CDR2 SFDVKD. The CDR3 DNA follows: TGTGCCACCAGTGAACGATGGACAGGGATAGATACGCAGTATTTT. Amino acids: CATSERWTGIDTQYF.

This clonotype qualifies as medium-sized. The CDR3 protein is CASSRDRAGQPQHF. In DNA form, the CDR3 reads TGTGCCAGCTCAAGGGACAGGGCGGGTCAGCCCCAGCATTTT. The chain has TRBV18 and TRBJ1-5, with 9 bases aligning to TRBD1. V gave up 5 bases and J gave up 6 bases; unmatched junction bases: 5. In germline, CDR1 is KGHSH, CDR2 LQKENI. The CDR3 is 14 amino acids.

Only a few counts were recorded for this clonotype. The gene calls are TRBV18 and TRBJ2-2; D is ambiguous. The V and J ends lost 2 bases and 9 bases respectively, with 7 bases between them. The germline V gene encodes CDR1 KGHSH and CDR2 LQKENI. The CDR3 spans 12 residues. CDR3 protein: CASSPTARELFF. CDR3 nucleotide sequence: TGTGCCAGCTCACCAACGGCCCGGGAGCTGTTTTTT.

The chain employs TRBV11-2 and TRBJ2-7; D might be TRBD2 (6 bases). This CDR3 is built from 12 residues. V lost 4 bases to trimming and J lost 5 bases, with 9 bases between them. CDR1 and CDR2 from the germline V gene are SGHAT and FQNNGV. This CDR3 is CASSSGDDEQYF. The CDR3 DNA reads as TGTGCCAGCAGCTCGGGGGATGACGAGCAGTACTTC. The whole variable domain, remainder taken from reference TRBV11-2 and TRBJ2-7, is EAGVAQSPRYKIIEKRQSVAFWCNPISGHATLYWYQQILGQGPKLLIQFQNNGVVDDSQLPKDRFSAERLKGVDSTLKIQPAKLEDSAVYLCASSSGDDEQYFGPGTRLTVT.

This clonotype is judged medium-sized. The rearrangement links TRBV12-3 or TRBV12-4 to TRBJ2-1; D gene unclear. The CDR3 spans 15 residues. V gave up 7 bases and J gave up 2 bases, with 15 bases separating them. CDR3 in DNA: TGTGCCAGCACACTGGGCGATACCGCCTACAATGAGCAGTTCTTC. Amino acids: CASTLGDTAYNEQFF.

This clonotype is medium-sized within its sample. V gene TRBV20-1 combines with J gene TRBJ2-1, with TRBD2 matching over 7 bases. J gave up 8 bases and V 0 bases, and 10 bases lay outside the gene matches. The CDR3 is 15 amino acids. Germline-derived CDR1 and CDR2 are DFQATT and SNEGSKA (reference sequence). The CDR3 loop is CSARDWTGGFYEQFF. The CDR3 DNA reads TGCAGTGCTAGAGACTGGACGGGGGGTTTCTATGAGCAGTTCTTC.

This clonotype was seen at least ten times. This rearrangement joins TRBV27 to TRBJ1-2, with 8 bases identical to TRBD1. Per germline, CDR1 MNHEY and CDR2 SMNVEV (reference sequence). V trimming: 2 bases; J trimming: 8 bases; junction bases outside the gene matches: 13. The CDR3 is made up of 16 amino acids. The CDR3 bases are TGTGCCAGCAGTTTAGAGGACAGGGCCGATCTATCGGGCTACACCTTC. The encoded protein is CASSLEDRADLSGYTF.

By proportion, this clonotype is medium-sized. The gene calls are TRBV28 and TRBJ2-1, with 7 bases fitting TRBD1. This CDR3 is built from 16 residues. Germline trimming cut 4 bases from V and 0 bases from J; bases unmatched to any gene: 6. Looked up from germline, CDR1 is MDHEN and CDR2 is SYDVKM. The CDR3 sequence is CASSSPGGSSYNEQFF. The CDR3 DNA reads TGTGCCAGCAGTTCCCCAGGGGGAAGCTCCTACAATGAGCAGTTCTTC.

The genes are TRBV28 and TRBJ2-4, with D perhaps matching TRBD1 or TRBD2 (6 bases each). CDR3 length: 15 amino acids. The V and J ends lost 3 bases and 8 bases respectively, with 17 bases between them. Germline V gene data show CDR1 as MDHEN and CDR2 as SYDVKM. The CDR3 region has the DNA TGTGCCAGCAGTTTTCTGGGGGGCAAAGGGGACATTCAGTACTTC. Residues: CASSFLGGKGDIQYF. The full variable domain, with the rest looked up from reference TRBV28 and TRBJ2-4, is DVKVTQSSRYLVKRTGEKVFLECVQDMDHENMFWYRQDPGLGLRLIYFSYDVKMKEKGDIPEGYSVSREKKERFSLILESASTNQTSMYLCASSFLGGKGDIQYFGAGTRLSVL.

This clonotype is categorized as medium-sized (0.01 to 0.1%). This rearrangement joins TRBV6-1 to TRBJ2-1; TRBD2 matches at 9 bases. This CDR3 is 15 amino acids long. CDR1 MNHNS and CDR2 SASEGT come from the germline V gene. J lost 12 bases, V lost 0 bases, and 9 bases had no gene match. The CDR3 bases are TGTGCCAGCAGTGAAGCGGCGGGAGGGCCCCTAGGGCAGTTCTTC. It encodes CASSEAAGGPLGQFF.

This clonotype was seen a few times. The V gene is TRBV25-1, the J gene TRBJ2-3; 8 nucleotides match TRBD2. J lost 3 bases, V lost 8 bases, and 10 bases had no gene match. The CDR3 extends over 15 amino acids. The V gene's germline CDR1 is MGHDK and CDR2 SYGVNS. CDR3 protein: CASGVGAGDTDTQYF. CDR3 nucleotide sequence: TGTGCCAGCGGCGTTGGAGCGGGGGATACAGATACGCAGTATTTT.

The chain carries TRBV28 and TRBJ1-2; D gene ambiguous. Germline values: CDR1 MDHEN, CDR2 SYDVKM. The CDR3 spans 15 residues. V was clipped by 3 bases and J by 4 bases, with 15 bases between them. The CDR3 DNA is TGTGCCAGCAGTTTCTTTGGGGTCTTTGGCTATGGCTACACCTTC. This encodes CASSFFGVFGYGYTF.

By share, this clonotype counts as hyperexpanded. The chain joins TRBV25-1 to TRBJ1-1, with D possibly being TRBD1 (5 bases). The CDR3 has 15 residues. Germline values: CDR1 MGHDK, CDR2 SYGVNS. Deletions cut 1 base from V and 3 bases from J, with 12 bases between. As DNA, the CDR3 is TGTGCCAGCAGTGAATCGGCAGGGCGACACACTGAAGCTTTCTTT. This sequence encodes CASSESAGRHTEAFF.